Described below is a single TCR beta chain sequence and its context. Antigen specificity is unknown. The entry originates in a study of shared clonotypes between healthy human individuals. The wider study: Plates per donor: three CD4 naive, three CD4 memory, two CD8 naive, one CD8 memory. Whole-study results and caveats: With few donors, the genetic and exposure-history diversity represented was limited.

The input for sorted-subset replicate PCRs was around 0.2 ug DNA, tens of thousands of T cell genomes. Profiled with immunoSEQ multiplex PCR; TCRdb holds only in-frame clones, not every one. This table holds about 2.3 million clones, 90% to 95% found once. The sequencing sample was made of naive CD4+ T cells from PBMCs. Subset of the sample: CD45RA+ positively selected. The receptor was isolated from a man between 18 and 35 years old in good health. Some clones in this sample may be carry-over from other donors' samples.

The chain's CDR3 is CASSWDRNTDTQYF. CDR3 in DNA: TGTGCCAGCAGCTGGGACAGAAACACAGATACGCAGTATTTT. The V call is TRBV28, the J call TRBJ2-3; 7 bases fit TRBD1. J was trimmed by 2 bases and V by 6 bases; bases with no gene match: 5. This CDR3 region has 14 residues. Germline assignment: CDR1 MDHEN and CDR2 SYDVKM.